This T cell receptor (beta chain) was captured by sequencing in a study of long-term antiretroviral therapy in people with HIV. Study-wide background: Some samples came about a decade before the 2015 immediate-ART recommendation, and these were the earliest.

Germline V gene sequence: CDR1 LNHDA, CDR2 SQIVND (reference sequence). The CDR3 spans 14 residues. Trimming cost V 5 bases and J 4 bases; bases outside gene matches: 7. Note on this clone: What it recognizes is unknown.

Study conclusions and caveats: Clonal populations expanded prior to ART predominated within the repertoire at all time points.

Sequencing used immunoSEQ v3.0 at survey level. Data came from immunoSEQ multiplex PCR; TCRdb stores just in-frame clones and leaves some out. The sample lists over 25,000 clones, around 93% occurring once. This TCR derives from a man aged 45-65 years with HIV. This rearrangement joins TRBV19 to TRBJ1-1; 7 bases fit TRBD1. The starting material was unsorted PBMCs, obtained 7.4 years after starting antiretroviral therapy. CDR3 DNA sequence: TGTGCCAGTAGTCCGCAGGGGGTCGTCACTGAAGCTTTCTTT. Amino acids: CASSPQGVVTEAFF.